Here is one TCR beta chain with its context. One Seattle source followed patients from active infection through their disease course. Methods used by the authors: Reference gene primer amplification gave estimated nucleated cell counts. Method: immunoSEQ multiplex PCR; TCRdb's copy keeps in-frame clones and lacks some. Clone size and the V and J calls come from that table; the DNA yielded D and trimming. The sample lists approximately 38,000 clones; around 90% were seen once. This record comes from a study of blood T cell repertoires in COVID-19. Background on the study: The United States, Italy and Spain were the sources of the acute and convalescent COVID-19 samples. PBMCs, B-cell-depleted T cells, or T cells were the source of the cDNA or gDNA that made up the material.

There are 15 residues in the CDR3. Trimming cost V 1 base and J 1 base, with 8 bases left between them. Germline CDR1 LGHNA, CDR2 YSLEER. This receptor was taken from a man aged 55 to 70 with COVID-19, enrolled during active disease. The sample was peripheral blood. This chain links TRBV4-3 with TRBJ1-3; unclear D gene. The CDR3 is CASSQARWSGNTIYF. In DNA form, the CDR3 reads TGCGCCAGCAGCCAAGCACGGTGGTCTGGAAACACCATATATTTT.